Presented here are 21 T cell receptor beta chains from one specimen sequenced in a study of T-cell memory formation after mild COVID-19. TCRdb re-derived calls from the 5' RACE reads in MiXCR, one entry per CDR3 protein. The sample contains 100,000 to 150,000 distinct CDR3 sequences, about a sixth of which appear only once. Sequencing was performed on PBMCs or a T cell subset sorted from them (not recorded which). These receptors all stem from a young man who had mild COVID-19 (a few samples of this study predate the infection). Cell type and time point are not known.

This clonotype came up a few times. The chain joins TRBV10-3 to TRBJ1-1; unclear D gene. This CDR3 comprises 15 residues. Looked up from germline, CDR1 is ENHRY and CDR2 is SYGVKD. Trimming took off 2 bases at V and 1 base at J, with 11 bases between the two ends. The CDR3 coding sequence is TGTGCCATCAGTGAGCAAATCTACAAGAACACTGAAGCTTTCTTT. Residues: CAISEQIYKNTEAFF.

This clonotype occurred many times. The CDR3 reads CASSLETQYF. Here the CDR3 DNA reads TGTGCCAGCAGTCTCGAGACCCAGTACTTC. The rearrangement joins TRBV2 to TRBJ2-5, with no clear D. Trimming took off 5 bases at V and 5 bases at J, with 3 bases between the two ends. The germline V gene has CDR1 SNHLY and CDR2 FYNNEI. This CDR3 is built from 10 residues.

This clonotype was counted only a few times. This chain links TRBV5-1 with TRBJ1-4; D not resolved. Germline CDR1 and CDR2: SGHRS and YFSETQ. This CDR3 is built from 15 residues. V was cut by 0 bases and J by 5 bases, with 11 bases left in between. The CDR3 loop is CASSLGVSRNEKLFF. The CDR3 DNA reads as TGCGCCAGCAGCTTGGGGGTCAGCAGGAATGAAAAACTGTTTTTT.

This clonotype appeared a few times. The chain carries TRBV5-4 and TRBJ2-5, with 10 bases lining up with TRBD1. The CDR3 is made up of 14 amino acids. The V gene's germline CDR1 is SGHNT and CDR2 YYREEE (reference sequence). The V gene end was trimmed by 4 bases and the J gene end by 5 bases; junction bases not matched to a gene: 5. CDR3 DNA: TGTGCCAGCAGCCGACAGGGGGCGGGGGAGACCCAGTACTTC. This gives the protein CASSRQGAGETQYF.

CDR3 sequence: CASSHFYRGETQYF. The CDR3, as DNA: TGTGCCAGCAGCCACTTCTACAGGGGAGAGACCCAGTACTTC. The rearrangement uses TRBV3-1 and TRBJ2-5; 7 bases map to TRBD1. CDR1 and CDR2 from the germline V gene are LGHDT and YNNKEL (reference sequence). V trimming: 3 bases; J trimming: 4 bases; junction bases outside the gene matches: 5. There are 14 residues in the CDR3.

The genes are TRBV5-1 and TRBJ2-3, with D unclear. The germline V gene has CDR1 SGHRS and CDR2 YFSETQ. The CDR3 runs to 14 residues. V lost 3 bases, J lost 1 base, and 9 bases lay in between. Here the CDR3 reads CASSSLDGTDTQYF. The CDR3 DNA reads as TGCGCCAGCAGCTCCTTAGATGGCACAGATACGCAGTATTTT.

The rearrangement joins TRBV6-2 or TRBV6-3 to TRBJ1-1; D ambiguous. Per germline, CDR1 MNHEY and CDR2 SVGEGT. Trimming took off 10 bases at V and 4 bases at J, with 10 bases between the two ends. The CDR3 is made up of 11 amino acids. The CDR3 DNA reads TGTGCCACCCTGAGTGTCACTGAAGCTTTCTTT. It specifies CATLSVTEAFF.

The rearrangement links TRBV24-1 to TRBJ2-5; tentatively, D is TRBD2 (6 bases). The CDR3 has 12 amino acids. V was shortened by 5 bases and J by 5 bases, with 8 bases between the two germline ends. Per germline, CDR1 KGHDR and CDR2 SFDVKD. CDR3 nucleotide sequence: TGTGCCACCAGTGCAGCGGGCGAGACCCAGTACTTC. It encodes CATSAAGETQYF.

The CDR3 sequence: CASSFSSTGGRADTQYF. The CDR3 DNA sequence: TGTGCCAGCAGTTTCAGCTCGACAGGGGGCCGCGCAGATACGCAGTATTTT. The rearrangement joins TRBV12-3 or TRBV12-4 to TRBJ2-3; 10 bases are shared with TRBD1. Losses at the gene ends were 3 bases for V and 4 bases for J; bases not matched to a gene: 10. This CDR3 has 17 amino acids.

In its sample, this clonotype was seen a few times. The chain joins TRBV12-3 or TRBV12-4 to TRBJ1-1; TRBD1 matches at 7 bases. The CDR3 is 14 amino acids. V was pared by 7 bases and J by 1 base, with 6 bases of the junction left unmatched. CDR3 nucleotide sequence: TGTGCCAGCACCCTGGGACAGCCGAACACTGAAGCTTTCTTT. Protein product: CASTLGQPNTEAFF.

This clonotype has more than one count but fewer than ten. V and J are TRBV15 and TRBJ1-6; possibly TRBD1 for D (5 bases). Trimming took off 0 bases at V and 5 bases at J, with 8 bases between the two ends. The CDR3 sequence is 15 residues long. The germline V gene has CDR1 LNHNV and CDR2 YYDKDF (reference sequence). The CDR3 DNA follows: TGTGCCACCAGCAGAGATCAGGGCCATAATTCACCCCTCCACTTT. As protein: CATSRDQGHNSPLHF.

This clonotype came up once. The rearrangement links TRBV7-2 to TRBJ2-5; D remains unclear. Germline V gene lookup returns CDR1 SGHTA and CDR2 FQGNSA. V was shortened by 2 bases and J by 4 bases, with 8 bases between the two germline ends. This CDR3 is built from 13 residues. The CDR3 loop is CASSLMAIETQYF. The CDR3 DNA reads as TGTGCCAGCAGCTTAATGGCTATAGAGACCCAGTACTTC.

The CDR3 region has the DNA TGCAGTGCTAGACCCATCGGACTAGCGGGGGGGCGTGAGACCCAGTACTTC. Translating it yields CSARPIGLAGGRETQYF. The V and J genes are TRBV20-1 and TRBJ2-5, with 15 bases lining up with TRBD2. This CDR3 is 17 amino acids long. Germline V gene data show CDR1 as DFQATT and CDR2 as SNEGSKA (reference sequence). Trimming removed 2 bases from V and 5 bases from J; junction bases left unmatched: 9.

This clonotype was detected only a few times. The chain carries TRBV2 and TRBJ2-3; D ambiguous. This CDR3 comprises 14 residues. Trimming removed 2 bases at V and 2 bases at J, with 8 bases between. From germline, CDR1 is SNHLY and CDR2 FYNNEI. CDR3 region: CASSESQATDTQYF. CDR3 sequence (DNA): TGTGCCAGCAGTGAAAGTCAAGCCACAGATACGCAGTATTTT.

This rearrangement joins TRBV20-1 to TRBJ1-2; TRBD1 agrees at 7 bases. The CDR3 extends over 11 amino acids. The germline V gene encodes CDR1 DFQATT and CDR2 SNEGSKA (reference sequence). V gave up 4 bases and J gave up 6 bases; unmatched junction bases: 2. This CDR3 reads CSATGGDGYTF. Here the CDR3 DNA reads TGCAGTGCTACAGGGGGGGATGGCTACACCTTC.

Only a few counts were recorded for this clonotype. The chain employs TRBV7-9 and TRBJ2-5; D perhaps matches TRBD2 (6 bases). The V gene's germline CDR1 is SEHNR and CDR2 FQNEAQ (reference sequence). There are 17 residues in the CDR3. Trimming removed 1 base at V and 3 bases at J, with 18 bases between. CDR3 in amino acids: CASSLGISGTLEETQYF. The CDR3 DNA follows: TGTGCCAGCAGCTTAGGTATCTCCGGGACTCTCGAAGAGACCCAGTACTTC.

This chain uses TRBV29-1 with TRBJ1-5; 7 bases align to TRBD1. After removal of 7 bases from V and 6 bases from J, the junction contained 9 bases not matched to a gene. Germline V gene sequence: CDR1 SQVTM, CDR2 ANQGSEA. This CDR3 comprises 13 residues. The CDR3 loop reads CSASDREGQPQHF. In DNA, the CDR3 is TGCAGCGCTTCCGACAGGGAAGGTCAGCCCCAGCATTTT.

The CDR3 coding sequence is TGTGCCAGCAGCCCCGCCCGGGGGCGGGGAAACACCGGGGAGCTGTTTTTT. Its protein product is CASSPARGRGNTGELFF. The rearrangement links TRBV5-5 to TRBJ2-2; D possibly matches TRBD1 or TRBD2 (6 bases each). This CDR3 spans 17 amino acids. The germline CDR1 and CDR2 sequences are SGHKS and YYEKEE (reference sequence). V was clipped by 4 bases and J by 2 bases, with 18 bases between them.

This clonotype was observed a few times. This chain connects TRBV18 to TRBJ1-6; D is perhaps TRBD1 (6 bases). Germline V gives CDR1 KGHSH, CDR2 LQKENI. V was shortened by 3 bases and J by 7 bases, with 10 bases between the two germline ends. This CDR3 region has 14 residues. CDR3 in amino acids: CASSPETGNSPLHF. The CDR3 DNA is TGTGCCAGCTCACCGGAGACAGGAAATTCACCCCTCCACTTT.

The V gene is TRBV27, the J gene TRBJ2-1; 12 bases match TRBD2. J gave up 5 bases and V 3 bases, and 5 bases lay outside the gene matches. Germline CDR1 MNHEY, CDR2 SMNVEV (reference sequence). The length of the CDR3 is 16 residues. CDR3 nucleotides: TGTGCCAGCAGTTTCGGACTAGCGGGGAGACACAATGAGCAGTTCTTC. As protein: CASSFGLAGRHNEQFF.

This clonotype came up a few times. The chain links TRBV23-1 to TRBJ2-7; 9 nucleotides line up with TRBD1. TRBV23-1 is an ORF, with its function uncertain. Trimming took 3 bases from V and 4 from J; bases not matched to a gene: 7. This CDR3 contains 15 residues. The CDR3 DNA reads TGCGCCAGCAGTCATTATAGGACAGGGGAGTACGAGCAGTACGTC. This codes for CASSHYRTGEYEQYV.